These 14 T cell receptor beta chains were sequenced from one sample in a study of T-cell reconstitution after alpha-beta-depleted transplantation in children. TCRbeta library preparation incorporated unique molecular identifiers. TCRdb redid the calling of the PCR reads with MiXCR, one entry per CDR3 protein. This repertoire shows 200,000 to 250,000 distinct CDR3 sequences, roughly a tenth found once; its top ten account for roughly 5.1%. The sample here was PBMCs from the stem cell graft donor, taken from the stem cell graft. These receptors were collected from a human donor who donated a stem cell graft to a child with SCID.

The CDR3 DNA follows: TGTGCCAGCAGCTTTTCTCCTGGGGGTTCCTACAATGAGCAGTTCTTC. This gives the protein CASSFSPGGSYNEQFF. The V call is TRBV7-6, the J call TRBJ2-1; D possibly uses TRBD1 or TRBD2 (5 bases each). The V end was cut by 3 bases, the J end by 1 base, with 13 bases between. Germline lookup yields CDR1 SGHVS and CDR2 FNYEAQ. The CDR3 runs to 16 residues.

This clonotype was detected ten times or more. The chain carries TRBV10-3 and TRBJ1-3; D is ambiguous. Germline-derived CDR1 and CDR2 are ENHRY and SYGVKD. V shed 1 base and J shed 1 base, with 17 bases lying between them. This CDR3 has 18 amino acids. The CDR3 nucleotides are TGTGCCATCAGTGAGTTGGCCCCGTCGAGAGGGTCTGGAAACACCATATATTTT. Amino acid sequence: CAISELAPSRGSGNTIYF.

The chain carries TRBV6-1 and TRBJ1-1, with no clear D. This CDR3 region has 13 residues. Germline V gene data show CDR1 as MNHNS and CDR2 as SASEGT. V was shortened by 8 bases and J by 0 bases, with 10 bases between the two germline ends. In DNA, the CDR3 is TGTGCCAGCCGTAAGACAATGAACACTGAAGCTTTCTTT. Amino acid sequence: CASRKTMNTEAFF.

This clonotype has a count of ten or more. The chain is built from TRBV7-6 and TRBJ1-1; 8 bases are a match to TRBD1. The CDR3 spans 15 residues. The V segment lost 2 bases and the J segment 1 base; nucleotides outside the gene matches: 3. Germline lookup yields CDR1 SGHVS and CDR2 FNYEAQ. CDR3 DNA sequence: TGTGCCAGCAGCTTACTTGACAGGGGGAACACTGAAGCTTTCTTT. It encodes CASSLLDRGNTEAFF.

The table lists this clonotype with many counts. The chain uses TRBV7-2 and TRBJ1-4; possible D gene TRBD1, 5 bases. Germline lookup yields CDR1 SGHTA and CDR2 FQGNSA. This CDR3 spans 16 amino acids. V was shortened by 5 bases and J by 6 bases, with 19 bases between the two germline ends. The CDR3, as DNA: TGTGCCAGCAGCCCAAGCCAGGGTCCCTCGTATGAAAAACTGTTTTTT. As protein: CASSPSQGPSYEKLFF.

The chain carries TRBV19 and TRBJ2-5, with TRBD1 matching 9 bases. The length of the CDR3 is 15 residues. V trimming: 8 bases; J trimming: 5 bases; junction bases outside the gene matches: 12. Per the germline V gene, CDR1 is LNHDA and CDR2 is SQIVND (reference sequence). DNA of the CDR3: TGTGCCAGTCGTCCCGGGACAGGGAAATGGGAGACCCAGTACTTC. Translating it yields CASRPGTGKWETQYF.

This clonotype was counted many times. The CDR3 DNA is TGCGCCAGCAGCTTAAACATGGACGGGAACACTGAAGCTTTCTTT. Translation gives CASSLNMDGNTEAFF. J is TRBJ1-1 and V is TRBV5-1; no firm D call. Germline V CDR1 and CDR2: SGHRS, YFSETQ. The length of the CDR3 is 15 residues. The V end lost 2 bases, the J end lost 1 base, and 12 bases lay between the germline ends.

This clonotype was observed many times. V gene TRBV4-2 combines with J gene TRBJ1-4, with 11 bases matching TRBD1. Germline values: CDR1 LGHNA, CDR2 YNFKEQ. The CDR3 is made up of 15 amino acids. V dropped 4 bases and J dropped 14; count of bases not matched to a gene: 12. As DNA, the CDR3 is TGTGCCAGCAGCCCCCCCGGGACAGGGGGTAAACAGCTGTTTTTT. It encodes CASSPPGTGGKQLFF.

This clonotype was counted between two and nine times. V gene TRBV5-1 combines with J gene TRBJ2-1; tentative D call: TRBD2 (6 bases). Germline lookup yields CDR1 SGHRS and CDR2 YFSETQ. Trimming pared 4 bases from V and 5 bases from J, leaving 16 bases between. The CDR3 has 15 residues. The CDR3 DNA is TGCGCCAGCAGCCCCTACGTCGGGACTCACAATGAGCAGTTCTTC. As protein: CASSPYVGTHNEQFF.

About this clonotype itself: A much larger clone lies a single base off, so this may be a read error. Because it lacks the conserved phenylalanine or tryptophan at the end, this CDR3 is likely a read error. V gene TRBV7-9 combines with J gene TRBJ1-2; D is possibly TRBD1 (5 bases). The CDR3 totals 12 residues. Trimming stripped 11 bases from V and 6 bases from J, with 16 bases between. Per the germline V gene, CDR1 is SEHNR and CDR2 is FQNEAQ (reference sequence). DNA for the CDR3: TGTGCCGCTCGCCGGGACTTAGATGGCTACACCCTC. Translation gives CAARRDLDGYTL.

The table lists this clonotype with many counts. The genes are TRBV6-5 and TRBJ1-1; no reliable D call. The CDR3 runs to 14 residues. Per germline, CDR1 MNHEY and CDR2 SVGAGI. Trimming pared 2 bases from V and 1 base from J, leaving 8 bases between. Here the CDR3 reads CASSYGGPNTEAFF. The CDR3 DNA follows: TGTGCCAGCAGTTACGGAGGGCCGAACACTGAAGCTTTCTTT.

In this sample, this clonotype turned up many times. The V gene is TRBV10-3, the J gene TRBJ2-4; D is ambiguous. Deletions cut 0 bases from V and 0 bases from J, with 3 bases between. In germline, CDR1 is ENHRY, CDR2 SYGVKD. The CDR3 is 14 amino acids. The CDR3 loop is CAISESVAKNIQYF. The CDR3 DNA reads as TGTGCCATCAGTGAGTCAGTAGCCAAAAACATTCAGTACTTC.

This clonotype was picked up a small number of times. The chain employs TRBV20-1 and TRBJ1-5; no firm D call. CDR1 DFQATT and CDR2 SNEGSKA come from the germline V gene (reference sequence). The CDR3 runs to 13 residues. Trimming pared 0 bases from V and 4 bases from J, leaving 7 bases between. The CDR3 nucleotides read TGCAGTGCTAGAGATGCTGGAAATCAGCCCCAGCATTTT. It encodes CSARDAGNQPQHF.

This clonotype was counted ten times or more. CDR3: CASRQGQVSYNEQFF. CDR3 nucleotides: TGTGCCAGCAGACAAGGACAGGTCTCCTACAATGAGCAGTTCTTC. The chain links TRBV6-1 to TRBJ2-1; 7 positions agree with TRBD1. V lost 6 bases to trimming and J lost 0 bases; unmatched junction nucleotides: 5. The CDR3 runs 15 residues. CDR1 is MNHNS and CDR2 is SASEGT in the germline V gene.